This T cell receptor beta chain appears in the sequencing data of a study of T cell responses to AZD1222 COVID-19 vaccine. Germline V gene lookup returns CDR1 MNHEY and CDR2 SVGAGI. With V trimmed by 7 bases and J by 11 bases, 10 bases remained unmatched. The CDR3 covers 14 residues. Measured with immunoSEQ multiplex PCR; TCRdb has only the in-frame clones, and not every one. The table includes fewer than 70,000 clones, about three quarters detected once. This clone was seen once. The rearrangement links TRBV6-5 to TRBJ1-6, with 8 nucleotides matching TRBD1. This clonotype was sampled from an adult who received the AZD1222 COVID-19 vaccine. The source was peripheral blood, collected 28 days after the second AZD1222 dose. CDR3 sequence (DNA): TGTGCCAGCACCCTAACAGGGGGGAGGACACCCCTCCACTTT. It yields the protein CASTLTGGRTPLHF.